This TCR beta chain is drawn from a study of Ad26.COV2.S vaccination and SARS-CoV-2 variants. For the study at large: Doses of Ad26.COV2.S were injected into muscle once or twice, 56 days apart. Study results and caveats: Quantification of TCR breadth and depth may have yielded underestimates of total T cell responses.

TCRdb keeps only in-frame clones here, not all; method: immunoSEQ multiplex PCR. The table has about 420,000 clones, around nine tenths seen once. V was shortened by 6 bases and J by 5 bases, with 14 bases between the two germline ends. Germline V gene sequence: CDR1 MGHDK, CDR2 SYGVNS. The CDR3 is 14 residues long. Documented treatment: roughly 20 received Ad26.COV2.S at low or high dose, single or two shots; about 5 received placebo; per-sample allocation not given. Following the first vaccine or placebo injection, samples were taken on day 63. This Boston cohort included adults aged 18-55 years. The shot given was an Ad26 vector that makes Wuhan-strain SARS-CoV-2 spike. About this clone itself: Its antigen is unidentified.

The material was peripheral blood, obtained in a trial of Ad26.COV2.S vaccine versus placebo. V and J are TRBV25-1 and TRBJ2-1, with D perhaps matching TRBD1 or TRBD2 (5 bases each). The source is a person between 18 and 65 years old who received the Ad26.COV2.S COVID-19 vaccine or a placebo. The CDR3 region is CASSWVEGHNEQFF. CDR3 in DNA: TGTGCCAGCAGCTGGGTTGAGGGGCACAATGAGCAGTTCTTC.